These 3 T cell receptor beta chains came from one sample sequenced in a study of T cells after somatic rescue of genetic block. Measured with immunoSEQ multiplex PCR; TCRdb has only the in-frame clones, and not every one. The sample shows about 110,000 clones, 80% to 95% of them seen only once. Source material: peripheral blood mononuclear cells (PBMCs). These receptors originate from a young woman.

This clone was counted between two and nine times. This chain links TRBV11-3 with TRBJ1-6; no reliable D call. Per germline, CDR1 SGHNT and CDR2 YENEEA. Trimming removed 1 base from V and 10 bases from J, with 8 bases in between. CDR3 length: 13 residues. For the CDR3, the DNA is TGTGCCAGCAGCTTAGGGTCAGTCTCACCCCTCCACTTT. Translating gives CASSLGSVSPLHF.

The chain joins TRBV5-1 to TRBJ2-5, with 12 positions matching TRBD2. The germline V gene encodes CDR1 SGHRS and CDR2 YFSETQ. The CDR3 has 15 residues. Losses at the gene ends were 3 bases for V and 5 bases for J; bases not matched to a gene: 5. DNA for the CDR3: TGCGCCAGCAGCTCTAGCGGGGGGGCGGTGGAGACCCAGTACTTC. Translating gives CASSSSGGAVETQYF.

The V gene is TRBV11-2, the J gene TRBJ1-1; no firm D call. The germline V gene has CDR1 SGHAT and CDR2 FQNNGV. The CDR3 contains 15 residues. V was shortened by 5 bases and J by 0 bases, with 13 bases between the two germline ends. The CDR3 spells CASSPYSSLNTEAFF. The CDR3 bases are TGTGCCAGCAGCCCCTACAGCAGTCTGAACACTGAAGCTTTCTTT.